What follows is one TCR beta chain and its context. Germline V lookup: CDR1 LNHDA, CDR2 SQIVND (reference sequence). The CDR3 length is 15 residues. Trimming stripped 5 bases from V and 3 bases from J, with 16 bases between. This record comes from a study of T cell changes during pregnancy in multiple sclerosis. This table comes from immunoSEQ multiplex PCR, and its TCRdb copy is limited to in-frame clones, with some not included. The table records approximately 60,000 clones, 90% to 95% of them present only once. The sample in question was peripheral blood, obtained before pregnancy. The source is a female donor with multiple sclerosis, enrolled in a pregnancy study. The chain has TRBV19 and TRBJ1-2, with a tentative D call TRBD1 (6 bases). In nucleotides, the CDR3 is TGTGCCAGTAGTTCGGAAACAGGGTCCGACTATGGCTACACCTTC. This codes for CASSSETGSDYGYTF.